The source of this T cell receptor beta chain is a study of technical replicates of blood from a few donors. This table comes from immunoSEQ multiplex PCR, and its TCRdb copy is limited to in-frame clones, with some not included. The data contain over 50,000 clones, approximately 86% of them singletons. CDR1 and CDR2 from the germline V gene are SGHTA and FQGNSA. V was cut by 1 base and J by 5 bases, with 17 bases left in between. CDR3 size: 16 residues. The gene calls are TRBV7-2 and TRBJ1-1; TRBD1 might be the D (5 bases). Material for sequencing was PBMCs. This receptor was identified in a human donor in good health. Some clones in this sample may be carry-over from other donors' samples. CDR3 residues: CASSLGFGRVGTEAFF. The CDR3 coding sequence is TGTGCCAGCAGCTTAGGGTTTGGCAGGGTCGGAACTGAAGCTTTCTTT.